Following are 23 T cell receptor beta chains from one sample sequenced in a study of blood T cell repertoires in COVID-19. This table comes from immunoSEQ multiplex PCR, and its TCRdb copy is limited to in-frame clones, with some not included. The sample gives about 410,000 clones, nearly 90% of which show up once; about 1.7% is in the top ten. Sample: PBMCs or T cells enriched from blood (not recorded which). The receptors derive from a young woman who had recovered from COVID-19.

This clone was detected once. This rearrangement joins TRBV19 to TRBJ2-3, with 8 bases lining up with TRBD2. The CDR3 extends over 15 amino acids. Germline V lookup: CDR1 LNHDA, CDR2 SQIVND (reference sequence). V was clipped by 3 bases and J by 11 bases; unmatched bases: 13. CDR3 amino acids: CASSIGLAGSERQYF. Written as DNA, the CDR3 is TGTGCCAGTAGTATCGGGCTAGCGGGCTCGGAGCGGCAGTATTTT.

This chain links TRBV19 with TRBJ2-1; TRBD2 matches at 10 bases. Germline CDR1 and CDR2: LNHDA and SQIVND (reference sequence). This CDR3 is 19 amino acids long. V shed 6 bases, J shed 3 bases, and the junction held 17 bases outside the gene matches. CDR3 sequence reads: CASSKKAGGYRRGYNEQFF. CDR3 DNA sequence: TGTGCCAGTAGCAAAAAAGCGGGAGGGTACAGACGAGGCTACAATGAGCAGTTCTTC. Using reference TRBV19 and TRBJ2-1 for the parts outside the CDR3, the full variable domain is DGGITQSPKYLFRKEGQNVTLSCEQNLNHDAMYWYRQDPGQGLRLIYYSQIVNDFQKGDIAEGYSVSREKKESFPLTVTSAQKNPTAFYLCASSKKAGGYRRGYNEQFFGPGTRLTVL.

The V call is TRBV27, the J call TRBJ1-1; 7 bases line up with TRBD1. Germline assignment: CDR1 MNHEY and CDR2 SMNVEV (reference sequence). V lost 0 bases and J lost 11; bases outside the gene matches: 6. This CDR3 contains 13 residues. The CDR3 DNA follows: TGTGCCAGCAGTTTATCGGAACAGGGGCGGGCTTTCTTT. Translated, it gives CASSLSEQGRAFF.

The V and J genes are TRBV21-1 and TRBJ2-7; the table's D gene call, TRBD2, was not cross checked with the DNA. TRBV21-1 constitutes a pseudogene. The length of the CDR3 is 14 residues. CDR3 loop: CATQGREGRYEQYF. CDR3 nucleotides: TGTGCCACCCAGGGGCGGGAGGGCCGCTACGAGCAGTACTTC.

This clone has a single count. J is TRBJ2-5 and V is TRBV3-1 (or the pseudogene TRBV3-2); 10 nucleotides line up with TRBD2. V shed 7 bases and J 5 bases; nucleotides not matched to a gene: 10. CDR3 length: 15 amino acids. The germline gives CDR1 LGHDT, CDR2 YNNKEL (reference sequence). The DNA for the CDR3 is TGTGCCAGCACCTCGGGTAGCGGGGGGCGGGAGACCCAGTACTTC. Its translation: CASTSGSGGRETQYF.

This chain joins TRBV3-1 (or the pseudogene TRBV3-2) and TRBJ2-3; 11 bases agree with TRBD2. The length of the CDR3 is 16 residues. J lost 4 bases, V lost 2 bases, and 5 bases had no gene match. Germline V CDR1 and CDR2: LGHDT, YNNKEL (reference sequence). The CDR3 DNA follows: TGTGCCAGCAGCCAAAGTAGCGGGGGGGCCTCAGATACGCAGTATTTT. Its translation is CASSQSSGGASDTQYF.

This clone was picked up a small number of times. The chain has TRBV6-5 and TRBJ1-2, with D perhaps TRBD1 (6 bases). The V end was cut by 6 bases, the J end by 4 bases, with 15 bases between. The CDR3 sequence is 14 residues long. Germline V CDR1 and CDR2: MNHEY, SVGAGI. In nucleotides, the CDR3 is TGTGCCAGCAGCCGATCGCAGGGGTCCTATGGCTACACCTTC. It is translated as CASSRSQGSYGYTF.

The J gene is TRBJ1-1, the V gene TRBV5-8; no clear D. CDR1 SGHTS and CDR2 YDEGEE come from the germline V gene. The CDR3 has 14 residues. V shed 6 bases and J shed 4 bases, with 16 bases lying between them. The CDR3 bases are TGTGCCAGCATCCTGGAAGGAGGGATCACTGAAGCTTTCTTT. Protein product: CASILEGGITEAFF. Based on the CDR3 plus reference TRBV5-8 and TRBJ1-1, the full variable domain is EAGVTQSPTHLIKTRGQQATLRCSPISGHTSVYWYQQALGLGLQFLLWYDEGEERNRGNFPPRFSGRQFPNYSSELNVNALELEDSALYLCASILEGGITEAFFGQGTRLTVV.

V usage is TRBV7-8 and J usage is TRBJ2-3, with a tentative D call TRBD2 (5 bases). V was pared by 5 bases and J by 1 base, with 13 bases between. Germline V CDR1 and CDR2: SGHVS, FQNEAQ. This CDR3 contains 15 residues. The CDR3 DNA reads TGTGCCAGCAGCGCCTCAAGGACTGGCACAGATACGCAGTATTTT. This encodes CASSASRTGTDTQYF.

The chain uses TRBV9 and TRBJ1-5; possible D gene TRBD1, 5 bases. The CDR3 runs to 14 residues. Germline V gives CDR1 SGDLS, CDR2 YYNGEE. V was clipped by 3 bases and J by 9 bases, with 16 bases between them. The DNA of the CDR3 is TGTGCCAGCAGCGGAATAGGGGTTTTGCGGCCCCAGCATTTT. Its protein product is CASSGIGVLRPQHF.

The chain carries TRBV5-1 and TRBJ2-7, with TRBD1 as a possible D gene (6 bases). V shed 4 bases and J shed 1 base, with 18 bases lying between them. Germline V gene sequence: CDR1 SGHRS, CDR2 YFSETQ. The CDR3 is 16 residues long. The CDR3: CASSALGTSFSYEQYF. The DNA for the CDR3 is TGCGCCAGCAGCGCCCTGGGGACATCCTTTTCCTACGAGCAGTACTTC.

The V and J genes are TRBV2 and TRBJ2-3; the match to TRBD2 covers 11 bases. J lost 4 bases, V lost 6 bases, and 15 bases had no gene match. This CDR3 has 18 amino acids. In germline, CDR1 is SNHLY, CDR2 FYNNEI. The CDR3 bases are TGTGCCAGCAGCGACACCGTATTAGCGGGGGGGCCGCCAGATACGCAGTATTTT. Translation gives CASSDTVLAGGPPDTQYF.

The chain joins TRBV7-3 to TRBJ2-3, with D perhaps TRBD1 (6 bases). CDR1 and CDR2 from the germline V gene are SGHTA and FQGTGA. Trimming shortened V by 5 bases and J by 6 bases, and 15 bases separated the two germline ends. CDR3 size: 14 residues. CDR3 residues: CASSPRDIGDTQYF. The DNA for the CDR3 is TGTGCCAGCAGCCCCCGGGACATCGGTGATACGCAGTATTTT. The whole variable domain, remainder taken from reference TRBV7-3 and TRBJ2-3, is GAGVSQTPSNKVTEKGKYVELRCDPISGHTALYWYRQSLGQGPEFLIYFQGTGAADDSGLPNDRFFAVRPEGSVSTLKIQRTERGDSAVYLCASSPRDIGDTQYFGPGTRLTVL.

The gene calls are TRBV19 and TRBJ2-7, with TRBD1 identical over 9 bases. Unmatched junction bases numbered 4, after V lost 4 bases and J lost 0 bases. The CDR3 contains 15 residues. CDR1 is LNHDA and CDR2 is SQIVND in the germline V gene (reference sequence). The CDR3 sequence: CASSRGDRDSYEQYF. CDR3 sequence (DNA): TGTGCCAGTAGTAGGGGGGACAGGGACTCCTACGAGCAGTACTTC.

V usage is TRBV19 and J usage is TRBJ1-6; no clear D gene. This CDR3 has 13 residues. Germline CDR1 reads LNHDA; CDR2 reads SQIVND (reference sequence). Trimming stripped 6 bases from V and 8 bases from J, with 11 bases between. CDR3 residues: CASSAPEDSPLHF. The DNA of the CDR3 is TGTGCCAGTAGCGCCCCGGAGGATTCACCCCTCCACTTT.

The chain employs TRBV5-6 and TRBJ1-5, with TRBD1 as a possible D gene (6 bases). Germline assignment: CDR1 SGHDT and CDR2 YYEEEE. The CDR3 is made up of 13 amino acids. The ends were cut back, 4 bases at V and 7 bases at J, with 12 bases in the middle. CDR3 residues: CASSTRGRQPQHF. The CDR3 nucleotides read TGTGCCAGCAGCACCAGGGGCAGGCAGCCCCAGCATTTT.

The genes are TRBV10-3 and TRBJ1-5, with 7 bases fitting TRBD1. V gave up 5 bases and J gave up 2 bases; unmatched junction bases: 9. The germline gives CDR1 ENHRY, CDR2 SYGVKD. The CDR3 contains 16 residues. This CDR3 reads CAISSGVGGGNQPQHF. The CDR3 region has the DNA TGTGCCATCAGTTCGGGGGTAGGGGGCGGCAATCAGCCCCAGCATTTT.

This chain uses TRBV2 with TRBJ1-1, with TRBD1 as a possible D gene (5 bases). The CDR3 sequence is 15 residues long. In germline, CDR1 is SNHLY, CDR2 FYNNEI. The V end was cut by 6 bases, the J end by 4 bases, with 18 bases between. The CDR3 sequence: CASRDWTAGGTEAFF. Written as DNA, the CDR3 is TGTGCCAGCAGGGACTGGACGGCCGGGGGCACTGAAGCTTTCTTT.

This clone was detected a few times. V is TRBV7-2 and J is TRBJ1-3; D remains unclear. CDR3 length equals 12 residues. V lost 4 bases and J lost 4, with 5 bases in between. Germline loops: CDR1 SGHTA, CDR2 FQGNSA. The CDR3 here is CASSSQGNTIYF. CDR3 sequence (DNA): TGTGCCAGCAGCTCCCAGGGAAACACCATATATTTT.

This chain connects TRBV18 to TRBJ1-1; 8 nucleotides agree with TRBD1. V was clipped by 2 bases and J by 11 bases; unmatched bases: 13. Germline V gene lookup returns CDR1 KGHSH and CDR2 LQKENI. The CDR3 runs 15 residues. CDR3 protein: CASSPSSDRGVFAFF. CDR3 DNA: TGTGCCAGCTCACCATCATCCGACAGGGGCGTTTTTGCTTTCTTT.

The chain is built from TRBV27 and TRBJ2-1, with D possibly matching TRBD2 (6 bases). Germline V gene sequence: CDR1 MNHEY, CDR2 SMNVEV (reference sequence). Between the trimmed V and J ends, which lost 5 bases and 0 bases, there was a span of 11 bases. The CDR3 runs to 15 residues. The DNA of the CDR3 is TGTGCCAGCAGTGTAGCGGAAAGCTCCTACAATGAGCAGTTCTTC. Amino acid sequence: CASSVAESSYNEQFF.

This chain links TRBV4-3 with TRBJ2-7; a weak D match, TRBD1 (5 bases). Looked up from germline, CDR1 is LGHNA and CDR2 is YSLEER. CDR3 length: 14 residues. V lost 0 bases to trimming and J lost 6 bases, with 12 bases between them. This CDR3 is CASSQELGLLEQYF. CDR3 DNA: TGCGCCAGCAGCCAAGAATTGGGGCTCCTCGAGCAGTACTTC.

CDR3 DNA: TGTGCCAGCAGCTTGAAAATTACGACAGGTGCATCCCTCCACTTT. Translated: CASSLKITTGASLHF. The V and J genes are TRBV11-2 and TRBJ1-6; tentatively, D is TRBD1 (6 bases). Per germline, CDR1 SGHAT and CDR2 FQNNGV. Trimming pared 3 bases from V and 14 bases from J, leaving 20 bases between. The CDR3 is made up of 15 amino acids.